The TCR beta chain described here comes from a study of blood T cells in healthy people across ages. Worth noting for this clonotype: The antigen is undetermined.

Points from the study as a whole: Donors of long life had a larger count of naive CD4+ cells and greater diversity than aged donors. When one million T cells were used, diversity estimates were thought to be underestimates. Lack of knowledge of donor CMV status possibly confounded expanded clonotype changes.

Then a second PCR, running roughly 6 to 12 cycles, was carried out with a sample-barcoded 5' primer and a J-beta primer mix. Every molecule of cDNA carried a tag from a template-switch adaptor with 12 random nucleotides. TCRdb recomputed calls from the 5' RACE reads with MiXCR, one row per CDR3 protein. Of roughly 1,500,000 distinct CDR3 sequences in the sample, almost 35% were seen once. This CDR3 is built from 12 residues. V lost 6 bases and J 2 bases, leaving 7 bases between the germline ends. Germline CDR1 MDHEN, CDR2 SYDVKM. This chain joins TRBV28 and TRBJ2-5, with a weak D call TRBD1 (6 bases). This clonotype originated in a woman aged 25 to 39 in good health. Sequencing used blood. This CDR3 is CASSGQQETQYF. The CDR3 bases are TGTGCCAGCAGCGGACAGCAAGAGACCCAGTACTTC. Filled out from reference TRBV28 and TRBJ2-5, the complete variable domain reads DVKVTQSSRYLVKRTGEKVFLECVQDMDHENMFWYRQDPGLGLRLIYFSYDVKMKEKGDIPEGYSVSREKKERFSLILESASTNQTSMYLCASSGQQETQYFGPGTRLLVL.